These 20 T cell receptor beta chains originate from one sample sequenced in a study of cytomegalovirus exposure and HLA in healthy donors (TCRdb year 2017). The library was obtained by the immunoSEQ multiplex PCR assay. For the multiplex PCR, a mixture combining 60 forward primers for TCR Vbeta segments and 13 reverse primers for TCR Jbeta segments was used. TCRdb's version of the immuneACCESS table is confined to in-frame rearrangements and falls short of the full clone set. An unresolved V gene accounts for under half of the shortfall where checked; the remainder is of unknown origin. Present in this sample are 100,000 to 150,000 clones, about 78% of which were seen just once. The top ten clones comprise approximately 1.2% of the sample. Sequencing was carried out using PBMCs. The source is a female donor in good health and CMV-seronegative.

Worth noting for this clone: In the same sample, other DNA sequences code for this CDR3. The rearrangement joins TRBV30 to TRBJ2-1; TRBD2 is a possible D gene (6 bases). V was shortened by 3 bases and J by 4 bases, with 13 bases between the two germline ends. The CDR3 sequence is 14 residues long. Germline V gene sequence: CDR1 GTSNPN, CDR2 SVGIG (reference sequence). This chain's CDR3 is CAWRRAGSYNEQFF. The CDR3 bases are TGTGCCTGGAGACGGGCGGGGTCATACAATGAGCAGTTCTTC.

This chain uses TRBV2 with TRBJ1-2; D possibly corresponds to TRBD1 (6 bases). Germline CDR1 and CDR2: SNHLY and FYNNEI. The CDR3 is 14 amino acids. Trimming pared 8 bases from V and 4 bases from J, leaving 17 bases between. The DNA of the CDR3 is TGTGCCAGCCTCCCGGGGGGCAGGTTCTATGGCTACACCTTC. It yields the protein CASLPGGRFYGYTF.

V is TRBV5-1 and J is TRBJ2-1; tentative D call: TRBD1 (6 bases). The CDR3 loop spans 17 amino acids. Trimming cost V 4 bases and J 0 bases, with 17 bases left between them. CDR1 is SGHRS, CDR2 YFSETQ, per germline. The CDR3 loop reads CASSEHRATSSYNEQFF. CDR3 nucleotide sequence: TGCGCCAGCAGCGAACACAGGGCAACGAGCTCCTACAATGAGCAGTTCTTC.

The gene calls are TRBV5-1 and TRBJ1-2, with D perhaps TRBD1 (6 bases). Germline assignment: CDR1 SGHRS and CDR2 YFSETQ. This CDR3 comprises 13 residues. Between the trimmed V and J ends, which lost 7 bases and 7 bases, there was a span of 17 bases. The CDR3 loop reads CASHSRGRGGYTF. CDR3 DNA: TGCGCCAGCCATTCCCGGGGCAGGGGTGGCTACACCTTC.

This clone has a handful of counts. CDR3 coding DNA: TGTGCCAGCAGCTTAGGGAGACAGGGGGGAAGAGATACGCAGTATTTT. It translates to CASSLGRQGGRDTQYF. This sequence joins TRBV11-2 and TRBJ2-3, with TRBD1 identical over 9 bases. Per germline, CDR1 SGHAT and CDR2 FQNNGV. The CDR3 is 16 amino acids. V dropped 1 base and J dropped 5; count of bases not matched to a gene: 7.

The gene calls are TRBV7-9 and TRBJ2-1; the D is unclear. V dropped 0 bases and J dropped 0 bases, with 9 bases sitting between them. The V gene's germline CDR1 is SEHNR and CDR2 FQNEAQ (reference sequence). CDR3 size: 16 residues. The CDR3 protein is CASSLAVWSSYNEQFF. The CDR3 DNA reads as TGTGCCAGCAGCTTAGCGGTGTGGAGCTCCTACAATGAGCAGTTCTTC.

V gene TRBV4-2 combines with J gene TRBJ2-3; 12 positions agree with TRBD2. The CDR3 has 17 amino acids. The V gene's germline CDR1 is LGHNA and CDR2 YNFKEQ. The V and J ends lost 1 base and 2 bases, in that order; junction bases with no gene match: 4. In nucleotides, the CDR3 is TGTGCCAGCAGCCAAGTCCTAGCGGGAGGGGTCACAGATACGCAGTATTTT. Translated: CASSQVLAGGVTDTQYF.

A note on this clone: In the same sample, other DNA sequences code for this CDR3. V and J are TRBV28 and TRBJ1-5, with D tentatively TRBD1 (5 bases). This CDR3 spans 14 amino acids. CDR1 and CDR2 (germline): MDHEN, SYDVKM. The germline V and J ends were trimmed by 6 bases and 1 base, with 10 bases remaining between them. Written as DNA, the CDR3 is TGTGCCAGCAGCTCCGGGGGGAGCAATCAGCCCCAGCATTTT. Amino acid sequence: CASSSGGSNQPQHF.

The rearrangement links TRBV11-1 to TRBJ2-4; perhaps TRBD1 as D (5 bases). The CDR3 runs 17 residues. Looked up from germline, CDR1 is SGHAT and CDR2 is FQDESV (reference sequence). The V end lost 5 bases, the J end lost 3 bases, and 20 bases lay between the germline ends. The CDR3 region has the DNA TGTGCCAGCAGCCCTGGGGCACCCGGTGGCGGCAAAAACATTCAGTACTTC. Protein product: CASSPGAPGGGKNIQYF.

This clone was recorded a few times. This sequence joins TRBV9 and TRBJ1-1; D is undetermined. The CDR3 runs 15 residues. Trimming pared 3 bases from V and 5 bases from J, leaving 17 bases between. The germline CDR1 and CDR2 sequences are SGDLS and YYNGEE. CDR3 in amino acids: CASSALFAGLTEAFF. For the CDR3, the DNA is TGTGCCAGCAGCGCCCTTTTCGCGGGTCTTACTGAAGCTTTCTTT.

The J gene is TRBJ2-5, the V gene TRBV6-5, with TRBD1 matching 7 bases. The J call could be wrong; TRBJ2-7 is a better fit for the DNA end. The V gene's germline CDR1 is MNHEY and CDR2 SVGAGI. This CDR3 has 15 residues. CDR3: CASSSGTASSYEQYF. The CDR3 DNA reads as TGTGCCAGCAGCTCCGGGACAGCGAGCTCCTACGAGCAGTACTTC.

CDR3 protein: CASSLRGGTDEQFF. The CDR3, as DNA: TGCGCCAGCAGCCTACGAGGGGGAACAGATGAGCAGTTCTTC. The chain uses TRBV5-1 and TRBJ2-1; weak D call: TRBD1 (6 bases). Per the germline V gene, CDR1 is SGHRS and CDR2 is YFSETQ. This CDR3 contains 14 residues. V lost 4 bases, J lost 8 bases, and 16 bases lay in between.

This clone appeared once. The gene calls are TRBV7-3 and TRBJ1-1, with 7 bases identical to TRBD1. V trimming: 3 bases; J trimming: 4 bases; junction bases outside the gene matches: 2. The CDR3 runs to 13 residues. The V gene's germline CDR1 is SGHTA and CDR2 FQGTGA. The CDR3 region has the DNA TGTGCCAGCAGCTTCCCAGGGGGCACTGAAGCTTTCTTT. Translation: CASSFPGGTEAFF.

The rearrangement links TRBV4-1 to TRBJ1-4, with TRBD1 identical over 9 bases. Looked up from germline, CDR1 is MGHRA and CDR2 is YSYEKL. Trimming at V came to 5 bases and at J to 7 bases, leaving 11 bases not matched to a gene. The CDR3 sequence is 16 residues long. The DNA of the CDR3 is TGCGCCAGCAGCTTCGGACAGGGGAGGGTTACTGAAAAACTGTTTTTT. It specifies CASSFGQGRVTEKLFF.

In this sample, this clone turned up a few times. The CDR3 region has the DNA TGTGCCAGCAGCTTAGTGGGGGTCGGACAGGGGAACACCGGGGAGCTGTTTTTT. Protein product: CASSLVGVGQGNTGELFF. The chain is built from TRBV11-1 and TRBJ2-2; 8 bases fit TRBD1. Unmatched junction bases numbered 8, after V lost 1 base and J lost 1 base. Germline V gene lookup returns CDR1 SGHAT and CDR2 FQDESV (reference sequence). This CDR3 contains 18 residues. Together with reference TRBV11-1 and TRBJ2-2, the CDR3 gives the full variable domain: EAEVAQSPRYKITEKSQAVAFWCDPISGHATLYWYRQILGQGPELLVQFQDESVVDDSQLPKDRFSAERLKGVDSTLKIQPAELGDSAMYLCASSLVGVGQGNTGELFFGEGSRLTVL.

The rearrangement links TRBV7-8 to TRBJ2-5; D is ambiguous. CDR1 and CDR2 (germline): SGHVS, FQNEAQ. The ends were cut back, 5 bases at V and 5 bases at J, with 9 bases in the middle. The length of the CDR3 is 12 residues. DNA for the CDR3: TGTGCCAGCAGCCGGGTGTCGGAGACCCAGTACTTC. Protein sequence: CASSRVSETQYF.

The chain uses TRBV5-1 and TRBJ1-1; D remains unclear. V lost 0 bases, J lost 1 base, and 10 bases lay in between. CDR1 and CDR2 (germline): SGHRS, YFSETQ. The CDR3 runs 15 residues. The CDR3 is CASSLEAGPNTEAFF. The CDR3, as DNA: TGCGCCAGCAGCTTGGAGGCAGGTCCGAACACTGAAGCTTTCTTT. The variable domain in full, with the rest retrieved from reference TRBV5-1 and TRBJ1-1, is KAGVTQTPRYLIKTRGQQVTLSCSPISGHRSVSWYQQTPGQGLQFLFEYFSETQRNKGNFPGRFSGRQFSNSRSEMNVSTLELGDSALYLCASSLEAGPNTEAFFGQGTRLTVV.

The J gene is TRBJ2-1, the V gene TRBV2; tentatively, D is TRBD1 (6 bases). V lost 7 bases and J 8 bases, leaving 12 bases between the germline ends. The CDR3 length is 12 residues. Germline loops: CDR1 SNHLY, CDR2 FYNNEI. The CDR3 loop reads CASTSGVDEQFF. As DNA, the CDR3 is TGTGCCAGCACCTCAGGGGTCGATGAGCAGTTCTTC.

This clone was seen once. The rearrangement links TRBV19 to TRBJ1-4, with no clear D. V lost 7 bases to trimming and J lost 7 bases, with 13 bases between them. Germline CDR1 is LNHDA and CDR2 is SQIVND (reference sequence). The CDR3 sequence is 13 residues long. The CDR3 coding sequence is TGTGCCAGTAAACCATTCCGGGGTGAAAAACTGTTTTTT. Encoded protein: CASKPFRGEKLFF.

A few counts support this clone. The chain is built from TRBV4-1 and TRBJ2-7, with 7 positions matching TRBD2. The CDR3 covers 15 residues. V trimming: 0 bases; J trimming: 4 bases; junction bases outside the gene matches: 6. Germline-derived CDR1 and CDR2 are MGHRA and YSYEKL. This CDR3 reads CASSQDGGGRYEQYF. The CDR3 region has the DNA TGCGCCAGCAGCCAAGATGGGGGGGGTCGGTACGAGCAGTACTTC.